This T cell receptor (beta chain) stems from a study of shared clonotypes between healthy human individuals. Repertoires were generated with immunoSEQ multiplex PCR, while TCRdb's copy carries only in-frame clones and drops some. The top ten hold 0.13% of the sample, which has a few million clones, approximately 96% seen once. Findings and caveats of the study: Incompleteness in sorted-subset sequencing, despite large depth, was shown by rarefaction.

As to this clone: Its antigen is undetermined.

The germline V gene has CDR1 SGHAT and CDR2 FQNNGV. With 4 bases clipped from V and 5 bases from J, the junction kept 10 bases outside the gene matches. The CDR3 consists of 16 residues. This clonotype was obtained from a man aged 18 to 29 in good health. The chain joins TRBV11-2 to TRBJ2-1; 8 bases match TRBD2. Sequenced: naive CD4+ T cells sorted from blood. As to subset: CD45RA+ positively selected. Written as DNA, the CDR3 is TGTGCCAGCAGCTCCCAAACTAGCGGACTTCACAATGAGCAGTTCTTC. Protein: CASSSQTSGLHNEQFF.